The rows below give T cell receptor beta chains drawn from one sample of a study of cytomegalovirus exposure and HLA in healthy donors. TCRdb's table, derived via immunoSEQ multiplex PCR, lists solely in-frame clones and lacks some. The profile shows roughly 200,000 clones, roughly 78% of them singletons. Sequenced: PBMCs. These receptors were collected from a boy under 18 in good health and CMV-seronegative. The CDR3 runs from the conserved cysteine through the conserved F or W. Only some rows state a clone size, as once, few, many or a class for expanded clones.

clone_size: few; j_call: TRBJ2-7; cdr3_length: 13; v_call: TRBV7-3; cdr3_aa: CASSLETGSEQYF
clone_size: .; j_call: TRBJ1-1; cdr3_length: 14; v_call: TRBV10-3; cdr3_aa: CAINWGPKNTEAFF
clone_size: .; j_call: TRBJ2-7; cdr3_length: 14; v_call: TRBV5-1; cdr3_aa: CASSLGAGTYEQYF
clone_size: .; j_call: TRBJ2-5; cdr3_length: 13; v_call: TRBV9; cdr3_aa: CASSEQGKETQYF
clone_size: few; j_call: TRBJ2-4; cdr3_length: 16; v_call: TRBV7-2; cdr3_aa: CASSLEGGLAKNIQYF
clone_size: few; j_call: TRBJ1-1; cdr3_length: 14; v_call: TRBV5-1; cdr3_aa: CASSLRDTNTEAFF
clone_size: .; j_call: TRBJ1-1; cdr3_length: 18; v_call: TRBV5-1; cdr3_aa: CASSFFRDSAVMNTEAFF
clone_size: .; j_call: TRBJ1-5; cdr3_length: 15; v_call: TRBV19; cdr3_aa: CASSPQTGVNQPQHF
clone_size: .; j_call: TRBJ1-2; cdr3_length: 13; v_call: TRBV6-5; cdr3_aa: CASSRDTDYGYTF
clone_size: .; j_call: TRBJ1-1; cdr3_length: 14; v_call: TRBV19; cdr3_aa: CASSIGGQGTEAFF
clone_size: .; j_call: TRBJ1-1; cdr3_length: 13; v_call: TRBV6-6; cdr3_aa: CASIGVANTEAFF
clone_size: .; j_call: TRBJ1-5; cdr3_length: 16; v_call: TRBV21-1; cdr3_aa: CASSKYGQGAGSPQHF
clone_size: .; j_call: TRBJ1-1; cdr3_length: 13; v_call: TRBV30; cdr3_aa: CAWSWDRGTEAFF
clone_size: .; j_call: TRBJ2-2; cdr3_length: 16; v_call: TRBV5-6; cdr3_aa: CASSFIEPVGTGELFF
clone_size: .; j_call: TRBJ1-3; cdr3_length: 16; v_call: TRBV4-1; cdr3_aa: CASSQPGGGIGNTIYF
clone_size: few; j_call: TRBJ2-5; cdr3_length: 13; v_call: TRBV11-3; cdr3_aa: CASRGQGPETQYF
clone_size: .; j_call: TRBJ1-2; cdr3_length: 19; v_call: TRBV5-6; cdr3_aa: CASSGILRTGDNVNYGYTF
clone_size: .; j_call: TRBJ1-1; cdr3_length: 15; v_call: TRBV5-1; cdr3_aa: CASSSGDRDGGEAFF